This T cell receptor beta chain was observed in a study of blood T cell repertoires in COVID-19. Overall study context: There were acute and convalescent COVID-19 samples, and they came from the United States, Italy and Spain. Sources were T cells, B-cell-depleted T cells, or PBMCs; the material itself was cDNA or gDNA.

TCRdb's copy holds only in-frame clones and misses some; the assay was immunoSEQ multiplex PCR. The data contain 250,000 to 350,000 clones, around 90% of them singletons. The CDR3 is made up of 15 amino acids. The junction had 2 bases not matched to a gene; V was cut back by 2 bases and J by 0 bases. Germline CDR1 is SGDLS and CDR2 is YYNGEE. The sequence derives from a woman between 40 and 55 years old who had recovered from COVID-19. V and J are TRBV9 and TRBJ2-3; 8 bases are a match to TRBD1. Sequencing input: peripheral blood. CDR3 DNA sequence: TGTGCCAGCAGCGTCCGACAGGGGAGCACAGATACGCAGTATTTT. Amino acid sequence: CASSVRQGSTDTQYF.